The T cell receptor beta chain under discussion was sequenced for a study of shared clonotypes between healthy human individuals. Study-level findings and limits: In the sorted subsets, rarefaction showed sequencing was incomplete despite large depth.

The CDR3 is made up of 13 amino acids. Trimming left V 7 bases short and J 3 bases short, with 12 bases between. Germline CDR1 MNHNS, CDR2 SASEGT. Worth noting for this clone: The antigen remains unidentified.

The assay was immunoSEQ multiplex PCR, and TCRdb's table has in-frame clones only and misses some. The sample has around 700,000 clones, about three quarters seen once. V gene TRBV6-1 combines with J gene TRBJ2-5; possibly TRBD2 for D (6 bases). The sequence was collected from a woman in her 30s in good health. Sequenced sample: memory CD4+ T cells sorted from blood. Subset noted: CD45RA-negative fraction. The CDR3 here is CASKRAVEETQYF. The CDR3 DNA sequence: TGTGCCAGCAAGCGGGCCGTAGAAGAGACCCAGTACTTC.